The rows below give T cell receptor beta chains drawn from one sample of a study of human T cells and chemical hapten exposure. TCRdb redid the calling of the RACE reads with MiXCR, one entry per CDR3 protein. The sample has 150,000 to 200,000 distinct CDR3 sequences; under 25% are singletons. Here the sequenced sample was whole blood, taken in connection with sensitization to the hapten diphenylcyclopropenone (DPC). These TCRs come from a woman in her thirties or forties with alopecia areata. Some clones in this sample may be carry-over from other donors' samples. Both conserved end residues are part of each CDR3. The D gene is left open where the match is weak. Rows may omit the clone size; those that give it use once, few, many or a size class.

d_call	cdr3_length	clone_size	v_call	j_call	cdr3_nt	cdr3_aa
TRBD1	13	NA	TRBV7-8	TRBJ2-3	TGTGCCAGCAGTCAGGGGGTCAAGGATACGCAGTATTTT	CASSQGVKDTQYF
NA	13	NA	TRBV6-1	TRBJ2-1	TGTGCCAGTACTAGAGGAAGAGAGGGTGAGCAGTTCTTC	CASTRGREGEQFF
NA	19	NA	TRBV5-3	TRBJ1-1	TGTGCCAGAAGCTCAGCCTGTACGTTCGATATCCCCATGAACACTGAAGCTTTCTTT	CARSSACTFDIPMNTEAFF
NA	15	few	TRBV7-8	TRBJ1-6	TGTGCCAGCAGCTTTGAGACAGGTCGAAATTCACCCCTCCACTTT	CASSFETGRNSPLHF
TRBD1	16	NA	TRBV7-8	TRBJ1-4	TGTGCCAGCAGCTTAAACCAGGACAGGGGAGGTGAAAAACTGTTTTTT	CASSLNQDRGGEKLFF
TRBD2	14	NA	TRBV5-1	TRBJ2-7	TGCGCCAGCAACGGACTAGCGGGCACCTACGAGCAGTACTTC	CASNGLAGTYEQYF
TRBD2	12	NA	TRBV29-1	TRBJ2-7	TGCAGCGTTGTCCTAGCGGGAGAGGTGCAGTACTTC	CSVVLAGEVQYF
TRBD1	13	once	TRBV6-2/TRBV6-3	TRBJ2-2	TGTGCCAGCAGTAATCCAGGGGGCAGGGAGCTGTTTTTT	CASSNPGGRELFF
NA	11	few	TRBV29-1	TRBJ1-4	TGCAGCGCCGACATGGGGGAAAAACTGTTTTTT	CSADMGEKLFF
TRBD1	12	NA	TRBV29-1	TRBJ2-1	TGCAGCGTTGTACGAGGGGGCCATGAGCAGTTCTTC	CSVVRGGHEQFF
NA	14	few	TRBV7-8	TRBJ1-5	TGTGCCAGCCGGCCCAGGGAGGGCAATCAGCCCCAGCATTTT	CASRPREGNQPQHF
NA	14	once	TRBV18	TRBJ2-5	TGTGCCAGCTCACAGGAGGGGTACCAAGAGACCCAGTACTTC	CASSQEGYQETQYF
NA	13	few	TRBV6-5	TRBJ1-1	TGTGCCAGCAGATCTAGAGGGGCCACTGAAGCTTTCTTT	CASRSRGATEAFF
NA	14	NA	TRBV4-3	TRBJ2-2	TGCGCCAGCAGCCAAGAGCCCGGGACCGGGGAGCTGTTTTTT	CASSQEPGTGELFF
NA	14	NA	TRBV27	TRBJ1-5	TGTGCCAGCAGTTTGGACGGCGTAGGACAGCCCCAGCATTTT	CASSLDGVGQPQHF
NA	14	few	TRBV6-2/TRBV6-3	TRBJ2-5	TGTGCCAGCAGTCGACTTCAGGGAGGAGAGACCCAGTACTTC	CASSRLQGGETQYF
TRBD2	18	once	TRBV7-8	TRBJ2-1	TGTGCCAGCAGCTTAAGGCCAACTAGCGGGAGCTCCTACAATGAGCAGTTCTTC	CASSLRPTSGSSYNEQFF
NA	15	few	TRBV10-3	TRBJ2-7	TGTGCCATCAAGGCTAATTCAGGTCAAGGCAGCGAGCAGTACTTC	CAIKANSGQGSEQYF
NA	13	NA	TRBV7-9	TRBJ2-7	TGTGCCAGCAGCTTAGCCAGGGAAAGCGAGCAGTACTTC	CASSLARESEQYF
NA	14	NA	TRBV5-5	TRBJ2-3	TGTGCCAGCAGCTTTGACGGAGGCACAGATACGCAGTATTTT	CASSFDGGTDTQYF
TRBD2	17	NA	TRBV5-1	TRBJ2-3	TGCGCCAGCAGCTTGGGGACTAGCGGGAAATCGGCAGATACGCAGTATTTT	CASSLGTSGKSADTQYF
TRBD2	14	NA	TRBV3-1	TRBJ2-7	TGTGCCAGCAGCGTGACTAGCGGGAACGACGAGCAGTACTTC	CASSVTSGNDEQYF
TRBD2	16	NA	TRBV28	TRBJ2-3	TGTGCCAGCAGCCGCTCTAGCGGGCCTACCACAGATACGCAGTATTTT	CASSRSSGPTTDTQYF
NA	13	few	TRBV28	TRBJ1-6	TGTGCCAGCAGCCAACCCCCTCTTTCACCCCTCCACTTT	CASSQPPLSPLHF
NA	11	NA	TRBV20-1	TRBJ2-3	TGCAGTGCTAGGGATGCCGCTACGCAGTATTTT	CSARDAATQYF
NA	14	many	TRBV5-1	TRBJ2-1	TGCGCCAGCAGCTTGATCGAGGGACCTTATGAGCAGTTCTTC	CASSLIEGPYEQFF
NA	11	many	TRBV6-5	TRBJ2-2	TGTGCCAGCAGCCGGGGCGGGGAGCTGTTTTTT	CASSRGGELFF
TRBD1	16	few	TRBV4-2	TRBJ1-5	TGTGCCAGCAGCCCCGAGGGGGCGTGGAGCAATCAGCCCCAGCATTTT	CASSPEGAWSNQPQHF
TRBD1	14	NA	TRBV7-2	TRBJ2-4	TGTGCCAGCAGCGTGGGGACAGGGTGGGACATTCAGTACTTC	CASSVGTGWDIQYF
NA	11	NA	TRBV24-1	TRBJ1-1	TGTGCCACCAGTGTTGGGGGCTCAGCTTTCTTT	CATSVGGSAFF
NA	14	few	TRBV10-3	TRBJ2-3	TGTGCCATAGGTCGGCAGGGGCGCACAGATACGCAGTATTTT	CAIGRQGRTDTQYF
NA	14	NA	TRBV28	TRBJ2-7	TGTGCCAGCAGGAGTTGGACACCGTCCTACGAGCAGTACTTC	CASRSWTPSYEQYF
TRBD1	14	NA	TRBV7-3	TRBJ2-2	TGTGCCAGCAGACTAACAGGGGGCGCCGGGGAGCTGTTTTTT	CASRLTGGAGELFF
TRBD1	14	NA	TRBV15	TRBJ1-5	TGTGCCACCAGCGGGACAGGGGGGATACAGCCCCAGCATTTT	CATSGTGGIQPQHF
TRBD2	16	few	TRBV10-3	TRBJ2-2	TGTGCCATCAGTGAGGGACTAGCGGGAGGAGTCGGGGAGCTGTTTTTT	CAISEGLAGGVGELFF
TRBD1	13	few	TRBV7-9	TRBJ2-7	TGTGCCAGCGGCACCGGGACAGGGTACGAGCAGTACTTC	CASGTGTGYEQYF
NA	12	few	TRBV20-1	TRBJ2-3	TGCAGTGAGGCTAGCGGCACAGATACGCAGTATTTT	CSEASGTDTQYF
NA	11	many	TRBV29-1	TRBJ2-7	TGCAGCGTTGCCTCACAGAGCATGCAGTACTTC	CSVASQSMQYF
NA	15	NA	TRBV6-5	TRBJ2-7	TGTGCCAGCAGAAACATCGCGGGTCTCACCTACGAGCAGTACTTC	CASRNIAGLTYEQYF
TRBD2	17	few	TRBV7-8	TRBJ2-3	TGTGCCAGCAGCTTAGTAACTAGCGGGAGTATCGCAGATACGCAGTATTTT	CASSLVTSGSIADTQYF
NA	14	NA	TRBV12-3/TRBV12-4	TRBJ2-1	TGTGCCAGCAGTCCGCCGTGGGGGCACAATGAGCAGTTCTTC	CASSPPWGHNEQFF
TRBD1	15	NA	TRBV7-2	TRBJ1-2	TGTGCCAGCAGCTTACCCCCTCAGGGGGCCTATGGCTACACCTTC	CASSLPPQGAYGYTF
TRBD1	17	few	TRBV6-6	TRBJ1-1	TGTGCCAGCAGTTACTTGGGACAGGGAATTATGAACACTGAAGCTTTCTTT	CASSYLGQGIMNTEAFF
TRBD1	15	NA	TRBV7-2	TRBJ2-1	TGTGCCAGCAGCATCGGACAGGGGACTTACAATGAGCAGTTCTTC	CASSIGQGTYNEQFF